This entry lists 20 T cell receptor beta chains sequenced from one sample in a study of monozygotic twins with inflammatory bowel disease. TCRdb reworked the 5' RACE reads into one entry per CDR3 protein, no DNA. In all, the sample yields approximately 400,000 distinct CDR3 sequences. The sequenced sample consisted of blood. Receptor source: a human donor with ulcerative colitis or Crohn's disease, or a healthy co-twin of an affected twin (not recorded which).

This chain joins TRBV7-6 and TRBJ2-1; TCRdb selects TRBD2, and the lack of DNA leaves this call unchecked. CDR3 size: 16 residues. Germline V lookup: CDR1 SGHVS, CDR2 FNYEAQ. CDR3 amino acids: CASSLDLAGVYNEQFF.

CDR3 sequence reads: CASIGSARNTIYF. The chain combines TRBV28 with TRBJ1-3. The CDR3 runs to 13 residues. The germline gives CDR1 MDHEN, CDR2 SYDVKM.

This chain uses TRBV7-9 with TRBJ1-4; the D call of TRBD1 rests on TCRdb alone, since no DNA is present to check it. Germline V gene sequence: CDR1 SEHNR, CDR2 FQNEAQ (reference sequence). The CDR3 has 14 amino acids. CDR3 loop: CASSRDIGNEKLFF.

V usage is TRBV19 and J usage is TRBJ2-5; there is no DNA to check the TCRdb D call of TRBD2. The germline CDR1 and CDR2 sequences are LNHDA and SQIVND (reference sequence). CDR3 length equals 17 residues. The CDR3 spells CASSIGTSGRIGETQYF.

The rearrangement uses TRBV10-3 and TRBJ2-7; TCRdb picks TRBD2, but there is no DNA to check that call. The germline gives CDR1 ENHRY, CDR2 SYGVKD. CDR3 size: 13 residues. The CDR3 loop is CAISGLAGDEQYF.

J is TRBJ2-1 and V is TRBV20-1; TCRdb's D call, TRBD2, is unchecked because there is no DNA. Germline CDR1 and CDR2: DFQATT and SNEGSKA (reference sequence). The CDR3 runs 16 residues. CDR3 in amino acids: CSGLAGGQAGYNEQFF.

This chain joins TRBV11-2 and TRBJ2-1; TCRdb calls TRBD2, which cannot be checked without DNA. This CDR3 spans 16 amino acids. Germline assignment: CDR1 SGHAT and CDR2 FQNNGV. The CDR3 loop reads CASSLRLAGDVYEQFF. Full variable domain (remainder filled in from reference TRBV11-2 and TRBJ2-1): EAGVAQSPRYKIIEKRQSVAFWCNPISGHATLYWYQQILGQGPKLLIQFQNNGVVDDSQLPKDRFSAERLKGVDSTLKIQPAKLEDSAVYLCASSLRLAGDVYEQFFGPGTRLTVL.

The chain carries TRBV28 and TRBJ2-2; TCRdb's D gene call, TRBD1, goes unchecked for lack of DNA. The germline gives CDR1 MDHEN, CDR2 SYDVKM. This CDR3 region has 17 residues. The CDR3 sequence: CASKGGHVVGGDGELFF.

The V and J genes are TRBV30 and TRBJ1-5; the TRBD1 assignment by TCRdb is unverifiable without DNA. Per the germline V gene, CDR1 is GTSNPN and CDR2 is SVGIG (reference sequence). The CDR3 totals 13 residues. The CDR3 protein is CAWKPQGFQPQHF.

This rearrangement joins TRBV5-6 to TRBJ2-7. CDR1 SGHDT and CDR2 YYEEEE come from the germline V gene. The CDR3 totals 15 residues. CDR3 amino acids: CASSLASANSYEQYF. The variable domain in full, with the rest retrieved from reference TRBV5-6 and TRBJ2-7, is DAGVTQSPTHLIKTRGQQVTLRCSPKSGHDTVSWYQQALGQGPQFIFQYYEEEERQRGNFPDRFSGHQFPNYSSELNVNALLLGDSALYLCASSLASANSYEQYFGPGTRLTVT.

This chain connects TRBV2 to TRBJ2-1; as DNA is missing, the TRBD1 call by TCRdb cannot be tested. Germline CDR1 SNHLY, CDR2 FYNNEI. This CDR3 region has 11 residues. The CDR3 sequence is CASRDWDEQFF.

This rearrangement joins TRBV27 to TRBJ2-7; TCRdb reports TRBD2, a call that lacks DNA to check it against. Germline loops: CDR1 MNHEY, CDR2 SMNVEV (reference sequence). CDR3 length: 16 residues. The CDR3 loop is CASSLTSGRFSYEQYF.

CDR3 loop: CASSRQLVATNEKLFF. This chain uses TRBV12-3 or TRBV12-4 with TRBJ1-4; TCRdb's assignment of TRBD1 cannot be checked, as there is no DNA. The CDR3 loop spans 16 amino acids.

The chain links TRBV7-2 to TRBJ2-1; there is no DNA to check the TCRdb D call of TRBD2. Germline-derived CDR1 and CDR2 are SGHTA and FQGNSA. The CDR3 totals 14 residues. CDR3 region: CASSRTSGSNEQFF.

The chain recombines TRBV20-1 with TRBJ2-1; TCRdb's D gene call, TRBD1, goes unchecked for lack of DNA. The CDR3 extends over 14 amino acids. From germline, CDR1 is DFQATT and CDR2 SNEGSKA (reference sequence). CDR3 residues: CSARTPSGGWEQFF.

V gene TRBV18 combines with J gene TRBJ2-1. Germline assignment: CDR1 KGHSH and CDR2 LQKENI. This CDR3 has 13 residues. This chain's CDR3 is CASSPPAANEQFF.

The rearrangement uses TRBV7-9 and TRBJ2-3; without DNA, the TCRdb call of TRBD2 cannot be checked. Germline V gene lookup returns CDR1 SEHNR and CDR2 FQNEAQ (reference sequence). This CDR3 spans 17 amino acids. The CDR3 region is CASSRWKRGGATDTQYF.

The chain combines TRBV5-6 with TRBJ2-7; TCRdb outputs TRBD1, but without DNA this stays unchecked. This CDR3 spans 16 amino acids. From germline, CDR1 is SGHDT and CDR2 YYEEEE. CDR3 sequence: CASSLKFGTGGNEQYF.

V and J are TRBV19 and TRBJ1-3; TCRdb calls TRBD1, which cannot be checked without DNA. The CDR3 contains 16 residues. Germline CDR1 reads LNHDA; CDR2 reads SQIVND (reference sequence). CDR3 region: CASSVSGQPSGNTIYF.

This chain connects TRBV11-2 to TRBJ2-7; TCRdb proposes TRBD1, but this gene call is untestable without DNA. CDR3 length: 18 residues. In germline, CDR1 is SGHAT, CDR2 FQNNGV. This CDR3 reads CASSLGKVGALMFYEQYF.